This record concerns one T cell receptor beta chain sequence. The table came from immunoSEQ multiplex PCR; TCRdb's copy has only in-frame clones and leaves some out. The repertoire holds about 220,000 clones, less than 85% seen once, with around 7.3% in the top ten. This sample is drawn from a study of blood T cell repertoires in COVID-19. Study at large: Whether acute or convalescent, the COVID-19 samples came from the United States, Italy and Spain. Sources were T cells, B-cell-depleted T cells, or PBMCs; the material itself was cDNA or gDNA.

Germline CDR1 reads MNHEY; CDR2 reads SVGEGT. The V end was cut by 2 bases, the J end by 5 bases, with 12 bases between. There are 14 residues in the CDR3. The TCR sequence derives from a woman in her 70s with acute or convalescent COVID-19. The chain uses TRBV6-2 or TRBV6-3 and TRBJ1-2; no clear D gene. Material for sequencing was peripheral blood. CDR3 DNA sequence: TGTGCCAGCAGTTACCCGCCCGCAGGTTATGGCTACACCTTC. Translated: CASSYPPAGYGYTF.